This T cell receptor beta chain derives from a study of blood T cell repertoires in COVID-19. Germline V gene lookup returns CDR1 KGHSH and CDR2 LQKENI. The trim removed 3 bases at V and 7 bases at J, leaving 5 bases unmatched. The CDR3 totals 13 residues. TCRdb keeps only in-frame clones here, not all; method: immunoSEQ multiplex PCR. Of over 90,000 clones listed, about 84% are singletons. Material: peripheral blood. This chain links TRBV18 with TRBJ1-2; 7 positions agree with TRBD1. This clonotype originated in an elderly man with active or convalescent COVID-19. CDR3 loop: CASSPRQGIGYTF. The DNA for the CDR3 is TGTGCCAGCTCACCCCGACAGGGTATTGGCTACACCTTC. Variable domain in full (rest from reference TRBV18 and TRBJ1-2): NAGVMQNPRHLVRRRGQEARLRCSPMKGHSHVYWYRQLPEEGLKFMVYLQKENIIDESGMPKERFSAEFPKEGPSILRIQQVVRGDSAAYFCASSPRQGIGYTFGSGTRLTVV.